A selection of T cell receptor beta chains follows, all from one sample in a study of T-cell reconstitution after alpha-beta-depleted transplantation in children. TCRdb re-analysed the PCR reads in MiXCR, keeping a single row per CDR3 protein. The sample lists 780,000 or so distinct CDR3 sequences; 16% were seen once. The sample in question was PBMCs, mostly from graft donor cells, obtained 360 days after TCRalphabeta/CD19-depleted stem cell transplant. These receptors all stem from a male patient under 18 who had a stem cell transplant for acute lymphoblastic leukemia, so the T cells may come from the graft donor. Both conserved end residues are part of each CDR3. A D gene is named only where the DNA matches it firmly. Size is omitted from some rows. Given values are once, few, many or a class for expanded clones.

size | length | J | V | D | CDR3 | DNA
NA | 15 | TRBJ2-7 | TRBV5-1 | TRBD2 | CASSLPRTSGYEQYF | TGCGCCAGCAGCTTGCCTAGGACTAGCGGATACGAGCAGTACTTC
many | 13 | TRBJ2-2 | TRBV2 | NA | CASSEERTGELFF | TGTGCCAGCAGTGAGGAGCGGACCGGGGAGCTGTTTTTT
NA | 15 | TRBJ1-1 | TRBV29-1 | NA | CSVEGVQGRNTEAFF | TGCAGCGTTGAAGGGGTACAGGGCCGGAACACTGAAGCTTTCTTT
few | 14 | TRBJ2-5 | TRBV11-2 | NA | CASSSNRAPETQYF | TGTGCCAGCAGCTCCAACAGGGCCCCAGAGACCCAGTACTTC
NA | 13 | TRBJ2-5 | TRBV19 | NA | CASSIDPEETQYF | TGTGCCAGTAGTATAGATCCGGAAGAGACCCAGTACTTC
NA | 19 | TRBJ1-5 | TRBV4-1 | NA | CASSQDRGTRAYSNQPQHF | TGCGCCAGCAGCCAAGATCGGGGGACCAGGGCCTATAGCAATCAGCCCCAGCATTTT
many | 15 | TRBJ2-7 | TRBV12-3/TRBV12-4 | NA | CASSRQSVSGYEQYF | TGTGCCAGCAGCCGACAGTCGGTGTCGGGCTACGAGCAGTACTTC
NA | 16 | TRBJ2-1 | TRBV7-6 | TRBD2 | CASSSRPGLAFNEQFF | TGTGCCAGCAGCTCTCGTCCGGGACTAGCTTTCAATGAGCAGTTCTTC
NA | 17 | TRBJ1-6 | TRBV6-7 | NA | CASTINTPDGYNSPLHF | TGTGCCAGCACTATAAACACCCCGGACGGCTATAATTCACCCCTCCACTTT
few | 14 | TRBJ2-7 | TRBV12-3/TRBV12-4 | NA | CASAGQPRPYEQYF | TGTGCCAGTGCGGGACAGCCGAGACCCTACGAGCAGTACTTC
many | 13 | TRBJ1-3 | TRBV28 | NA | CASSSPGWGPIYF | TGTGCCAGCAGTTCCCCCGGGTGGGGGCCCATATATTTT
few | 14 | TRBJ2-7 | TRBV5-1 | TRBD1 | CASSFQDRSYEQYF | TGCGCCAGCAGCTTTCAGGACAGGAGTTACGAGCAGTACTTC
NA | 17 | TRBJ2-7 | TRBV4-2 | TRBD2 | CASSQALWASGTYEQYF | TGTGCCAGCAGCCAAGCCCTCTGGGCTAGCGGGACCTACGAGCAGTACTTC
NA | 16 | TRBJ1-5 | TRBV19 | TRBD1 | CASSIVWDSGNQPQHF | TGTGCCAGTAGTATCGTTTGGGACAGCGGCAATCAGCCCCAGCATTTT
NA | 16 | TRBJ2-2 | TRBV18 | NA | CASSPMTGGLTGELFF | TGTGCCAGCTCACCCATGACTGGGGGGCTCACCGGGGAGCTGTTTTTT
few | 17 | TRBJ2-3 | TRBV21-1 | NA | CASSTRTSGRGADTQYF | TGTGCCAGCAGCACCCGGACTAGCGGGAGGGGAGCGGATACGCAGTATTTT
few | 17 | TRBJ2-2 | TRBV5-1 | TRBD2 | CASSFGRLGRNTGELFF | TGCGCCAGCAGCTTCGGGAGGCTCGGCAGGAACACCGGGGAGCTGTTTTTT
NA | 15 | TRBJ2-7 | TRBV5-1 | NA | CASSLRDTASYEQYF | TGCGCCAGCAGCCTGCGGGACACCGCATCCTACGAGCAGTACTTC
few | 15 | TRBJ1-5 | TRBV4-1 | NA | CASSQIAASNQPQHF | TGCGCCAGCAGCCAAATAGCGGCTAGCAATCAGCCCCAGCATTTT
NA | 13 | TRBJ2-7 | TRBV20-1 | NA | CSAKAPAWDEQYF | TGCAGTGCTAAGGCCCCAGCTTGGGACGAGCAGTACTTC
few | 14 | TRBJ1-5 | TRBV20-1 | NA | CSASRDGINQPQHF | TGCAGTGCTAGCCGGGACGGAATTAATCAGCCCCAGCATTTT
few | 12 | TRBJ2-1 | TRBV6-5 | NA | CASSSQGWEQFF | TGTGCCAGCAGTTCCCAGGGGTGGGAGCAGTTCTTC
few | 16 | TRBJ2-3 | TRBV28 | TRBD2 | CASNIAGGPLPDTQYF | TGTGCCAGCAACATAGCGGGAGGGCCATTACCAGATACGCAGTATTTT
few | 14 | TRBJ2-2 | TRBV7-9 | NA | CASSLVLPAGELFF | TGTGCCAGCAGCTTAGTACTCCCAGCCGGGGAGCTGTTTTTT
NA | 15 | TRBJ2-7 | TRBV6-1 | TRBD1 | CASSLSDRHSYEQYF | TGTGCCAGCAGCCTATCGGACAGGCACTCCTACGAGCAGTACTTC
NA | 14 | TRBJ1-4 | TRBV20-1 | TRBD1 | CSAITTGVREKLFF | TGCAGTGCTATCACTACAGGGGTACGAGAAAAACTGTTTTTT
NA | 24 | TRBJ2-5 | TRBV7-4 | NA | CASSFSWGAARNSIKQGHQETQYF | TGTGCCAGCAGCTTCTCATGGGGGGCCGCTCGCAATAGCATCAAACAGGGCCACCAAGAGACCCAGTACTTC